Below, one TCR beta chain is given with its context. Recruits, aged roughly 18 to 100 years, lived in 24 US areas. CDR3 length equals 17 residues. V lost 3 bases, J lost 5 bases, and 15 bases stayed unmatched. The germline V gene encodes CDR1 LNHDA and CDR2 SQIVND (reference sequence). This entry is derived from a study of blood T cell repertoires in COVID-19. Sequencing used immunoSEQ multiplex PCR; TCRdb keeps in-frame clones, though not all of them. The sample contains 160,000 or so clones, 81% of which appear only once. The sample consisted of PBMCs or T cells enriched from blood (not recorded which). The sequence was collected from a woman between 40 and 50 years old with acute COVID-19. The V and J genes are TRBV19 and TRBJ2-5; 7 nucleotides align to TRBD1. The CDR3, as DNA: TGTGCCAGTAGTATCAGGGGGTCAGGACGGTTTGAGGAGACCCAGTACTTC. Translation gives CASSIRGSGRFEETQYF. Variable domain in full (rest from reference TRBV19 and TRBJ2-5): DGGITQSPKYLFRKEGQNVTLSCEQNLNHDAMYWYRQDPGQGLRLIYYSQIVNDFQKGDIAEGYSVSREKKESFPLTVTSAQKNPTAFYLCASSIRGSGRFEETQYFGPGTRLLVL.